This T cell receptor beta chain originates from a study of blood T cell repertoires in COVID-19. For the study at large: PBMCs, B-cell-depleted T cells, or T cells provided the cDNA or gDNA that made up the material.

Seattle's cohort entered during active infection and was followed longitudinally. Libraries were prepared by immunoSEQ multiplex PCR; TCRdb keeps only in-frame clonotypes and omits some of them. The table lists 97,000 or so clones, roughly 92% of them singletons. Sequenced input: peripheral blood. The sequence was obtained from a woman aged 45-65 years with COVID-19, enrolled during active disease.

The CDR3 sequence: CASSAQDRGRDEQFF. The CDR3, as DNA: TGTGCCAGCAGCGCCCAGGACAGGGGAAGGGATGAGCAGTTCTTC. V is TRBV6-5 and J is TRBJ2-1, with 9 nucleotides matching TRBD1. The CDR3 sequence is 15 residues long. Germline assignment: CDR1 MNHEY and CDR2 SVGAGI. J lost 8 bases, V lost 6 bases, and 11 bases had no gene match.